Below are 28 T cell receptor beta chains sequenced from a single sample in a study of identical twins. TCRdb reanalysed the 5' RACE reads using MiXCR and keeps one entry per CDR3 protein. The table shows 450,000 or so distinct CDR3 sequences, with 11% to 15% occurring only once. The same sample was also studied in work on yellow fever vaccine responses in identical twins.

The sequencing sample was made of CD4+ T cells sorted from blood. The receptors were gathered from a young woman in good health.

There are many counts of this clonotype. The chain uses TRBV7-2 and TRBJ1-5; D is unresolved. Germline V gene data show CDR1 as SGHTA and CDR2 as FQGNSA. The CDR3 sequence is 14 residues long. V gave up 6 bases and J gave up 0 bases, with 9 bases separating them. The CDR3, as DNA: TGTGCCAGCAGGGGGAGGAATAGCAATCAGCCCCAGCATTTT. It translates to CASRGRNSNQPQHF.

This clonotype showed up just a few times. The rearrangement links TRBV11-1 to TRBJ2-1; 8 bases fit TRBD1. With 5 bases clipped from V and 7 bases from J, the junction kept 7 bases outside the gene matches. The CDR3 is made up of 14 amino acids. Germline lookup yields CDR1 SGHAT and CDR2 FQDESV (reference sequence). CDR3 sequence reads: CASSPRTGRNEQFF. The CDR3 DNA is TGTGCCAGCAGCCCAAGGACAGGGCGAAATGAGCAGTTCTTC. Combining the CDR3 with reference TRBV11-1 and TRBJ2-1 gives the whole variable domain EAEVAQSPRYKITEKSQAVAFWCDPISGHATLYWYRQILGQGPELLVQFQDESVVDDSQLPKDRFSAERLKGVDSTLKIQPAELGDSAMYLCASSPRTGRNEQFFGPGTRLTVL.

This clonotype was counted many times. The rearrangement uses TRBV7-2 and TRBJ2-3, with 8 bases identical to TRBD1. Germline loops: CDR1 SGHTA, CDR2 FQGNSA. This CDR3 comprises 15 residues. The trim removed 4 bases at V and 2 bases at J, leaving 5 bases unmatched. Here the CDR3 DNA reads TGTGCCAGCAGCTGGACAGGGAGGTTCACAGATACGCAGTATTTT. The encoded protein is CASSWTGRFTDTQYF.

The rearrangement uses TRBV5-5 and TRBJ1-1; possible D gene TRBD1, 6 bases. The CDR3 has 12 amino acids. The V gene lost 4 bases and the J gene lost 7 bases, with 11 bases spanning the gap. Germline CDR1 and CDR2: SGHKS and YYEKEE (reference sequence). In DNA form, the CDR3 reads TGTGCCAGCAGCCCTGGACAGTTTGAAGCTTTCTTT. This sequence encodes CASSPGQFEAFF. Using reference TRBV5-5 and TRBJ1-1 for the parts outside the CDR3, the full variable domain is DAGVTQSPTHLIKTRGQQVTLRCSPISGHKSVSWYQQVLGQGPQFIFQYYEKEERGRGNFPDRFSARQFPNYSSELNVNALLLGDSALYLCASSPGQFEAFFGQGTRLTVV.

Here the CDR3 reads CSARGSSNYGYTF. The CDR3 nucleotides are TGCAGTGCTAGAGGCAGTTCTAACTATGGCTACACCTTC. The V call is TRBV20-1, the J call TRBJ1-2; D not certain. Trimming pared 1 base from V and 0 bases from J, leaving 6 bases between. The CDR3 covers 13 residues. Looked up from germline, CDR1 is DFQATT and CDR2 is SNEGSKA (reference sequence).

This clonotype has only a few counts. The chain joins TRBV6-2 or TRBV6-3 to TRBJ2-7; 8 bases fit TRBD2. The CDR3 runs 16 residues. Germline loops: CDR1 MNHEY, CDR2 SVGEGT. The V and J ends lost 6 bases and 2 bases, in that order; junction bases with no gene match: 12. The CDR3 protein is CASSPVGGSGTYEQYF. The CDR3 DNA reads as TGTGCCAGCAGCCCCGTTGGGGGTAGCGGGACCTACGAGCAGTACTTC.

The chain has TRBV10-2 and TRBJ2-7; no clear D. The germline V and J ends were trimmed by 2 bases and 3 bases, with 8 bases remaining between them. This CDR3 has 13 residues. Germline loops: CDR1 WSHSY, CDR2 SAAADI. Here the CDR3 reads CASSELDLYEQYF. The CDR3 nucleotides read TGCGCCAGCAGTGAGCTGGATCTCTACGAGCAGTACTTC.

A few counts support this clonotype. V usage is TRBV12-3 or TRBV12-4 and J usage is TRBJ2-7; unclear D gene. The CDR3 extends over 12 amino acids. Trimming took off 3 bases at V and 6 bases at J, with 9 bases between the two ends. Written as DNA, the CDR3 is TGTGCCAGCAGTTTTAGTTCCCCCGAGCAGTACTTC. Translation gives CASSFSSPEQYF.

The table lists this clonotype with a few counts. The V call is TRBV24-1, the J call TRBJ2-1; 9 positions match TRBD1. Germline V gives CDR1 KGHDR, CDR2 SFDVKD. CDR3 length: 16 residues. The ends lost 4 bases at V and 3 bases at J; junction bases unmatched: 6. The CDR3 DNA follows: TGTGCCACCAGTGACGCACAGGGGGCCGGCTACAATGAGCAGTTCTTC. Translated: CATSDAQGAGYNEQFF.

The chain is built from TRBV7-2 and TRBJ2-3, with 9 positions matching TRBD2. V was pared by 5 bases and J by 3 bases, with 3 bases of the junction left unmatched. CDR1 is SGHTA and CDR2 is FQGNSA in the germline V gene. The CDR3 covers 14 residues. The CDR3 is CASSRTSATDTQYF. CDR3 nucleotide sequence: TGTGCCAGCAGCAGGACTAGCGCAACAGATACGCAGTATTTT.

The chain combines TRBV28 with TRBJ2-5; possibly TRBD1 for D (5 bases). This CDR3 has 17 residues. Between the trimmed V and J ends, which lost 6 bases and 4 bases, there was a span of 24 bases. Germline V gene sequence: CDR1 MDHEN, CDR2 SYDVKM. This CDR3 is CASRPTFGPGRGETQYF. Here the CDR3 DNA reads TGTGCCAGCAGACCGACATTTGGGCCAGGGCGAGGAGAGACCCAGTACTTC.

Written as DNA, the CDR3 is TGTGCCAGCAGTTACGGTGGACGGGACAAGAGCTCCTATAATTCACCCCTCCACTTT. As protein: CASSYGGRDKSSYNSPLHF. The chain is built from TRBV6-2 or TRBV6-3 and TRBJ1-6; maybe TRBD1 (6 bases). Trimming took 2 bases from V and 0 from J, leaving 17 bases between them. The CDR3 spans 19 residues. Looked up from germline, CDR1 is MNHEY and CDR2 is SVGEGT.

This clonotype came up a few times. J is TRBJ2-7 and V is TRBV5-5; D is undetermined. This CDR3 region has 14 residues. Between the trimmed V and J ends, which lost 4 bases and 2 bases, there was a span of 13 bases. Per germline, CDR1 SGHKS and CDR2 YYEKEE (reference sequence). The CDR3 reads CASSHEVFAYEQYF. CDR3 bases: TGTGCCAGCAGCCACGAGGTTTTCGCCTACGAGCAGTACTTC.

This clonotype has only a few counts. V and J are TRBV20-1 and TRBJ2-7, with TRBD1 identical over 9 bases. After removal of 5 bases from V and 0 bases from J, the junction contained 5 bases not matched to a gene. The CDR3 consists of 14 residues. The germline CDR1 and CDR2 sequences are DFQATT and SNEGSKA (reference sequence). This chain's CDR3 is CSAEGTGSSYEQYF. CDR3 DNA: TGCAGTGCTGAAGGGACAGGGAGCTCCTACGAGCAGTACTTC.

This clonotype was seen more than once but under ten times. This chain links TRBV18 with TRBJ1-1; TRBD1 agrees at 8 bases. Germline CDR1 is KGHSH and CDR2 is LQKENI. Trimming removed 1 base from V and 1 base from J; junction bases left unmatched: 2. The CDR3 sequence is 15 residues long. CDR3 protein: CASSPLQGANTEAFF. In DNA form, the CDR3 reads TGTGCCAGCTCACCACTGCAGGGGGCGAACACTGAAGCTTTCTTT.

This chain connects TRBV5-1 to TRBJ2-1; perhaps D is TRBD1 or TRBD2 (5 bases each). Trimming stripped 0 bases from V and 9 bases from J, with 16 bases between. This CDR3 spans 15 amino acids. Per the germline V gene, CDR1 is SGHRS and CDR2 is YFSETQ. The CDR3 spells CASSLVSWSGTEQFF. The CDR3 DNA reads TGCGCCAGCAGCTTGGTTTCATGGTCCGGGACTGAGCAGTTCTTC.

The chain is built from TRBV5-1 and TRBJ1-4; possible D gene TRBD1, 6 bases. Per germline, CDR1 SGHRS and CDR2 YFSETQ. V was clipped by 4 bases and J by 8 bases, with 15 bases between them. The CDR3 is 14 amino acids. The DNA for the CDR3 is TGCGCCAGCAGCATGACAGGCCCGGGGGAAAAACTGTTTTTT. It specifies CASSMTGPGEKLFF. Full variable domain (remainder filled in from reference TRBV5-1 and TRBJ1-4): KAGVTQTPRYLIKTRGQQVTLSCSPISGHRSVSWYQQTPGQGLQFLFEYFSETQRNKGNFPGRFSGRQFSNSRSEMNVSTLELGDSALYLCASSMTGPGEKLFFGSGTQLSVL.

In its sample, this clonotype was seen once. One junction end does not reproduce the germline sequence, and a read error may be involved. The chain is built from TRBV6-4 and TRBJ2-3; 10 bases map to TRBD2. In germline, CDR1 is MRHNA, CDR2 SNTAGT. The CDR3 totals 19 residues. The CDR3 loop is CARSLELAGSVRKTDTQYF. For the CDR3, the DNA is TGTGCCCGCAGTTTAGAACTAGCGGGGTCCGTTAGGAAGACAGATACGCAGTATTTT.

CDR3 protein: CASSGGLRAEQFF. CDR3 nucleotide sequence: TGTGCCAGCAGCGGTGGTCTGCGAGCTGAGCAGTTCTTC. V gene TRBV7-2 combines with J gene TRBJ2-1; D remains unclear. The germline V and J ends were trimmed by 5 bases and 9 bases, with 14 bases remaining between them. The V gene's germline CDR1 is SGHTA and CDR2 FQGNSA. The CDR3 runs to 13 residues. Drawing the rest from reference TRBV7-2 and TRBJ2-1, the complete variable domain is GAGVSQSPSNKVTEKGKDVELRCDPISGHTALYWYRQSLGQGLEFLIYFQGNSAPDKSGLPSDRFSAERTGGSVSTLTIQRTQQEDSAVYLCASSGGLRAEQFFGPGTRLTVL.

The rearrangement links TRBV7-2 to TRBJ1-4, with D uncertain. CDR1 SGHTA and CDR2 FQGNSA come from the germline V gene. The V end lost 5 bases, the J end lost 10 bases, and 14 bases lay between the germline ends. This CDR3 has 13 residues. CDR3 in amino acids: CASSHSDRGKLFF. CDR3 nucleotide sequence: TGTGCCAGCAGCCACTCGGACCGCGGAAAACTGTTTTTT.

This sequence joins TRBV16 and TRBJ2-1; TRBD1 matches at 9 bases. V lost 0 bases to trimming and J lost 4 bases; unmatched junction nucleotides: 1. The CDR3 has 15 amino acids. Germline V gives CDR1 KGHSY, CDR2 FQNENV. The CDR3 reads CASSQSGQGYNEQFF. For the CDR3, the DNA is TGTGCCAGCAGCCAATCGGGACAGGGATACAATGAGCAGTTCTTC.

The chain joins TRBV20-1 to TRBJ2-7, with D unclear. This CDR3 is built from 11 residues. CDR1 is DFQATT and CDR2 is SNEGSKA in the germline V gene (reference sequence). V lost 4 bases to trimming and J lost 3 bases, with 7 bases between them. The CDR3 loop is CSATGHYEQYF. The CDR3 DNA reads TGCAGTGCTACGGGCCACTACGAGCAGTACTTC.

This chain connects TRBV20-1 to TRBJ2-7, with D perhaps given as TRBD1 or TRBD2 (5 bases each). The CDR3 has 14 amino acids. Trimming cost V 3 bases and J 5 bases, with 17 bases left between them. Per germline, CDR1 DFQATT and CDR2 SNEGSKA (reference sequence). CDR3 residues: CSASPSQGSHEQYF. In DNA form, the CDR3 reads TGCAGTGCTAGTCCTAGCCAGGGTTCCCACGAGCAGTACTTC.

This rearrangement joins TRBV5-1 to TRBJ2-5; 14 bases map to TRBD2. Trimming removed 2 bases from V and 1 base from J; junction bases left unmatched: 7. The CDR3 runs to 18 residues. In germline, CDR1 is SGHRS, CDR2 YFSETQ. CDR3 residues: CASSFGTGTSGSQETQYF. CDR3 nucleotides: TGCGCCAGCAGCTTCGGGACCGGGACTAGCGGGAGCCAAGAGACCCAGTACTTC.

V gene TRBV15 combines with J gene TRBJ2-2, with TRBD1 identical over 12 bases. The CDR3 consists of 17 residues. V was pared by 1 base and J by 6 bases, with 6 bases of the junction left unmatched. The germline V gene has CDR1 LNHNV and CDR2 YYDKDF (reference sequence). The CDR3 sequence: CATSRVTGTGGPGELFF. The CDR3 DNA reads as TGTGCCACCAGCAGAGTTACCGGGACAGGGGGCCCCGGGGAGCTGTTTTTT.

The J gene is TRBJ2-2, the V gene TRBV10-3; TRBD1 agrees at 9 bases. The CDR3 runs to 14 residues. CDR1 ENHRY and CDR2 SYGVKD come from the germline V gene. Trimming at V came to 8 bases and at J to 5 bases, leaving 6 bases not matched to a gene. CDR3 sequence: CAIADGTGTGELFF. CDR3 bases: TGTGCCATCGCAGACGGGACAGGGACCGGGGAGCTGTTTTTT.

The genes are TRBV4-2 and TRBJ2-1; 9 bases agree with TRBD2. V shed 0 bases and J 7 bases; nucleotides not matched to a gene: 7. The CDR3 has 16 amino acids. The germline CDR1 and CDR2 sequences are LGHNA and YNFKEQ. This chain's CDR3 is CASSQEPGTSFNEQFF. CDR3 in DNA: TGTGCCAGCAGCCAAGAACCCGGGACTAGCTTTAATGAGCAGTTCTTC.

This clonotype was picked up a small number of times. The genes are TRBV11-2 and TRBJ1-6; D is undetermined. The CDR3 runs 14 residues. V was cut by 0 bases and J by 10 bases, with 10 bases left in between. CDR1 and CDR2 from the germline V gene are SGHAT and FQNNGV. The CDR3 DNA follows: TGTGCCAGCAGCTTAGAGGGGATTAGATCACCCCTCCACTTT. Translated: CASSLEGIRSPLHF.